The clone carrying this T cell receptor (beta chain) showed up many times. Its antigen is not known. The time point was: sample taken at primary tumor resection. Tumor, nontumor lung or frozen PBMC supplied whole RNA, sequenced without sorting. Looked up from germline, CDR1 is SGHDT and CDR2 is YYEEEE. The CDR3 contains 15 residues. The V gene lost 4 bases and the J gene lost 5 bases, with 16 bases spanning the gap. TCRdb re-called the 5' RACE reads through MiXCR, storing one row per CDR3 protein. Here the sample spans 7,200 or so distinct CDR3 sequences, 7% being singletons. This specimen belongs to a study of spatial heterogeneity in lung cancer. Study as a whole: Beta-chain sequences were consistently detected more often than alpha-chain sequences. Study-wide points: Expanded intratumoral alpha and beta TCR counts tracked tumor mutation counts. Coverage was estimated at around 7% of tumor T cells for alpha chains and about 13% for beta chains.

V gene TRBV5-6 combines with J gene TRBJ2-1; possibly TRBD1 for D (6 bases). Sequencing used lung tumor tissue, obtained at surgery. This receptor was obtained from a female donor with early-stage non-small cell lung cancer. CDR3 sequence reads: CASSREQGFNNEQFF. For the CDR3, the DNA is TGTGCCAGCAGCCGAGAACAGGGCTTCAACAATGAGCAGTTCTTC. The full variable domain, rest sourced from reference TRBV5-6 and TRBJ2-1, is DAGVTQSPTHLIKTRGQQVTLRCSPKSGHDTVSWYQQALGQGPQFIFQYYEEEERQRGNFPDRFSGHQFPNYSSELNVNALLLGDSALYLCASSREQGFNNEQFFGPGTRLTVL.